This record looks at one TCR beta chain sequence and its context. The assay was immunoSEQ multiplex PCR, and TCRdb's table has in-frame clones only and misses some. The sample holds nearly 35,000 clones, approximately 82% seen once. These data originate in a study of blood T cell repertoires in COVID-19. Whole-study context: Italy, Spain and the United States were the sources of the convalescent and acute COVID-19 samples.

Unmatched junction bases numbered 6, after V lost 6 bases and J lost 0 bases. This CDR3 is built from 16 residues. CDR1 and CDR2 (germline): SGHRS, YFSETQ. The clonotype originates from a woman aged 55-70 years with acute or convalescent COVID-19. V and J are TRBV5-1 and TRBJ2-1, with 10 bases matching TRBD2. Sequenced: peripheral blood. In nucleotides, the CDR3 is TGCGCCAGCACCCTAGCGGGGGCCGTCTCCTACAATGAGCAGTTCTTC. Translating gives CASTLAGAVSYNEQFF.